What follows are 2 T cell receptor beta chains derived from one specimen sequenced in a study of blood T cell repertoires in COVID-19. Here immunoSEQ multiplex PCR was the method, and the copy in TCRdb shows in-frame clones only, minus some. The sample holds 300,000 to 500,000 clones, around nine tenths seen once. The sequenced sample consisted of PBMCs or T cells enriched from blood (not recorded which). The receptors come from a woman in her thirties with acute COVID-19.

The V gene is TRBV3-1 (or the pseudogene TRBV3-2), the J gene TRBJ2-2, with D unclear. Germline CDR1 is LGHDT and CDR2 is YNNKEL (reference sequence). This CDR3 is 12 amino acids long. The ends were cut back, 3 bases at V and 6 bases at J, with 5 bases in the middle. This CDR3 reads CASSHLAGELFF. CDR3 nucleotide sequence: TGTGCCAGCAGCCATTTAGCCGGGGAGCTGTTTTTT.

V and J are TRBV19 and TRBJ2-5; TRBD2 agrees at 13 bases. With V trimmed by 5 bases and J by 7 bases, 7 bases remained unmatched. CDR1 and CDR2 from the germline V gene are LNHDA and SQIVND (reference sequence). CDR3 length: 15 amino acids. The CDR3 DNA sequence: TGTGCCAGTAGTGTCGGGACTAGCGGGGATGGGACCCAGTACTTC. Its protein is CASSVGTSGDGTQYF.